The 30 T cell receptor beta chains below come from one sample, sequenced in a study of shared clonotypes between healthy human individuals. Measured with immunoSEQ multiplex PCR; TCRdb has only the in-frame clones, and not every one. Here the sample spans 2,500,000 or so clones, under 95% being singletons. The sample consisted of naive CD4+ T cells from PBMCs. Subset described: CD45RA+ positively selected. These receptors came from a man aged 18 to 29 in good health. Some clones in this sample may be carry-over from other donors' samples.

The gene calls are TRBV4-2 and TRBJ2-7, with no clear D. Germline V gene data show CDR1 as LGHNA and CDR2 as YNFKEQ. Trimming shortened V by 1 base and J by 6 bases, and 4 bases separated the two germline ends. This CDR3 spans 11 amino acids. The CDR3 DNA follows: TGTGCCAGCAGCCAAGCTCCCGAGCAGTACTTC. Translation: CASSQAPEQYF.

The chain joins TRBV9 to TRBJ2-3, with 12 bases that match TRBD2. The CDR3 is 16 residues long. V trimming: 4 bases; J trimming: 2 bases; junction bases outside the gene matches: 5. CDR1 and CDR2 (germline): SGDLS, YYNGEE. The CDR3 DNA is TGTGCCAGCAGCACCCGACTAGCGGGGGCCACAGATACGCAGTATTTT. This sequence encodes CASSTRLAGATDTQYF.

The chain links TRBV5-1 to TRBJ2-5, with a tentative D call TRBD1 (6 bases). Germline V lookup: CDR1 SGHRS, CDR2 YFSETQ. The CDR3 runs 14 residues. Trimming took 0 bases from V and 7 from J, leaving 13 bases between them. This chain's CDR3 is CASSLEQGDGTQYF. The CDR3 nucleotides read TGCGCCAGCAGCTTGGAACAGGGAGATGGGACCCAGTACTTC.

The chain joins TRBV30 to TRBJ1-4; 8 bases fit TRBD1. The CDR3 is made up of 15 amino acids. Germline V gene lookup returns CDR1 GTSNPN and CDR2 SVGIG (reference sequence). V was clipped by 3 bases and J by 7 bases; unmatched bases: 10. The CDR3 sequence: CAWSPLKDRAEKLFF. The CDR3, as DNA: TGTGCCTGGAGCCCGCTGAAGGACAGGGCTGAAAAACTGTTTTTT.

This sequence joins TRBV5-5 and TRBJ1-5; no clear D gene. Looked up from germline, CDR1 is SGHKS and CDR2 is YYEKEE (reference sequence). Trimming cost V 4 bases and J 2 bases, with 19 bases left between them. The CDR3 has 17 amino acids. The CDR3 loop reads CASSPNLRSAGNQPQHF. In nucleotides, the CDR3 is TGTGCCAGCAGCCCCAATCTGAGGTCAGCTGGCAATCAGCCCCAGCATTTT.

The J gene is TRBJ2-2, the V gene TRBV15, with a weak D call TRBD2 (5 bases). The V end was cut by 4 bases, the J end by 7 bases, with 10 bases between. Germline values: CDR1 LNHNV, CDR2 YYDKDF (reference sequence). CDR3 length equals 13 residues. Here the CDR3 reads CATSTSGGGELFF. The DNA for the CDR3 is TGTGCCACCAGCACCTCTGGAGGCGGGGAGCTGTTTTTT.

The rearrangement uses TRBV5-4 and TRBJ2-5; no clear D. The CDR3 extends over 14 amino acids. Per germline, CDR1 SGHNT and CDR2 YYREEE (reference sequence). V lost 0 bases and J 3 bases, leaving 9 bases between the germline ends. The CDR3 DNA follows: TGTGCCAGCAGCTTGGGCCCCTTGGAAGAGACCCAGTACTTC. This translates into CASSLGPLEETQYF.

The rearrangement joins TRBV5-1 to TRBJ2-3; 14 nucleotides agree with TRBD2. Trimming at V came to 2 bases and at J to 6 bases, leaving 2 bases not matched to a gene. Germline CDR1 is SGHRS and CDR2 is YFSETQ. The CDR3 consists of 15 residues. The CDR3 bases are TGCGCCAGCAGCTTCGGGACTAGCGGGAGCGATACGCAGTATTTT. Amino acid sequence: CASSFGTSGSDTQYF.

This sequence joins TRBV29-1 and TRBJ1-4; tentative D call: TRBD1 (5 bases). CDR3 length equals 14 residues. V lost 5 bases and J 4 bases, leaving 14 bases between the germline ends. The germline V gene has CDR1 SQVTM and CDR2 ANQGSEA. The chain's CDR3 is CSVLLGTGNEKLFF. As DNA, the CDR3 is TGCAGCGTTCTTCTAGGGACGGGTAATGAAAAACTGTTTTTT.

V is TRBV5-1 and J is TRBJ2-1; TRBD2 agrees at 8 bases. Germline CDR1 reads SGHRS; CDR2 reads YFSETQ. The CDR3 is made up of 15 amino acids. With 0 bases clipped from V and 9 bases from J, the junction kept 8 bases outside the gene matches. In nucleotides, the CDR3 is TGCGCCAGCAGCTTGGGAGCGGGAGCTAGTGGTGAGCAGTTCTTC. This sequence encodes CASSLGAGASGEQFF.

The J gene is TRBJ1-2, the V gene TRBV15; D is perhaps TRBD1 (5 bases). Germline V gives CDR1 LNHNV, CDR2 YYDKDF (reference sequence). The germline V and J ends were trimmed by 1 base and 7 bases, with 19 bases remaining between them. This CDR3 region has 16 residues. This chain's CDR3 is CATSRGIQGRFSGYTF. The CDR3 DNA reads TGTGCCACCAGCAGAGGGATTCAGGGTAGATTCTCTGGCTACACCTTC.

This chain connects TRBV7-3 to TRBJ2-2; D not certain. Trimming took 7 bases from V and 1 from J, leaving 16 bases between them. The germline V gene has CDR1 SGHTA and CDR2 FQGTGA. The CDR3 runs 16 residues. In DNA form, the CDR3 reads TGTGCCAGCACCCGCACCCCACACGGGAACACCGGGGAGCTGTTTTTT. It codes for CASTRTPHGNTGELFF.

The V and J genes are TRBV11-2 and TRBJ1-2; D uncertain. Germline V lookup: CDR1 SGHAT, CDR2 FQNNGV. This CDR3 has 13 amino acids. Between the trimmed V and J ends, which lost 5 bases and 5 bases, there was a span of 12 bases. As DNA, the CDR3 is TGTGCCAGCAGCGGGGAGACGGGATATGGCTACACCTTC. As protein: CASSGETGYGYTF.

The V call is TRBV5-5, the J call TRBJ2-3; D unresolved. V dropped 1 base and J dropped 4 bases, with 10 bases sitting between them. There are 14 residues in the CDR3. Germline loops: CDR1 SGHKS, CDR2 YYEKEE (reference sequence). CDR3 sequence (DNA): TGTGCCAGCAGCTTGCAGGTCGGCCCAGATACGCAGTATTTT. Amino acid sequence: CASSLQVGPDTQYF.

The chain links TRBV30 to TRBJ1-4; D is unclear. The CDR3 contains 16 residues. CDR1 and CDR2 (germline): GTSNPN, SVGIG (reference sequence). V was trimmed by 0 bases and J by 2 bases, leaving 13 bases between them. CDR3 loop: CAWSVHSGLTNEKLFF. The CDR3 DNA follows: TGTGCCTGGAGTGTACACAGCGGTCTCACTAATGAAAAACTGTTTTTT.

This clone was seen more than once but under ten times. The gene calls are TRBV10-3 and TRBJ1-1, with 9 positions matching TRBD1. The CDR3 has 16 residues. Per the germline V gene, CDR1 is ENHRY and CDR2 is SYGVKD. The V gene end was trimmed by 6 bases and the J gene end by 1 base; junction bases not matched to a gene: 9. CDR3: CAIRTSGTGRNTEAFF. CDR3 in DNA: TGTGCCATCAGAACATCCGGGACAGGGAGGAACACTGAAGCTTTCTTT.

This chain joins TRBV5-8 and TRBJ1-1, with a possible D match to TRBD1 (5 bases). The V gene's germline CDR1 is SGHTS and CDR2 YDEGEE. The CDR3 sequence is 16 residues long. V dropped 4 bases and J dropped 2 bases, with 18 bases sitting between them. The CDR3 is CASSLPGDPVNTEAFF. The DNA for the CDR3 is TGTGCCAGCAGCCTCCCCGGGGACCCGGTAAACACTGAAGCTTTCTTT. The whole variable domain, filled in from reference TRBV5-8 and TRBJ1-1, reads EAGVTQSPTHLIKTRGQQATLRCSPISGHTSVYWYQQALGLGLQFLLWYDEGEERNRGNFPPRFSGRQFPNYSSELNVNALELEDSALYLCASSLPGDPVNTEAFFGQGTRLTVV.

The J gene is TRBJ2-3, the V gene TRBV9, with D possibly matching TRBD2 (6 bases). V shed 5 bases and J shed 4 bases, with 14 bases lying between them. CDR1 SGDLS and CDR2 YYNGEE come from the germline V gene. The CDR3 sequence is 14 residues long. The DNA for the CDR3 is TGTGCCAGCAGTGAATCCGGGAGCGCAGATACGCAGTATTTT. Its protein is CASSESGSADTQYF.

This chain uses TRBV15 with TRBJ1-1, with TRBD1 identical over 8 bases. The CDR3 totals 16 residues. V shed 1 base and J 0 bases; nucleotides not matched to a gene: 4. The V gene's germline CDR1 is LNHNV and CDR2 YYDKDF (reference sequence). The DNA for the CDR3 is TGTGCCACCAGCAGAGGGACAGGGAAAATGAACACTGAAGCTTTCTTT. Encoded protein: CATSRGTGKMNTEAFF.

This clone has just one count. This chain uses TRBV7-2 with TRBJ2-7; no definite D call. Trimming cost V 5 bases and J 2 bases, with 13 bases left between them. In germline, CDR1 is SGHTA, CDR2 FQGNSA. This CDR3 is 14 amino acids long. The CDR3 DNA reads TGTGCCAGCAGCCTGACCGACGGACCCTACGAGCAGTACTTC. It specifies CASSLTDGPYEQYF.

Concerning this clone: Other DNA sequences in the same sample also yield this CDR3. The chain has TRBV9 and TRBJ1-2, with D hard to call. Trimming removed 0 bases from V and 3 bases from J, with 9 bases in between. The CDR3 has 14 amino acids. Germline-derived CDR1 and CDR2 are SGDLS and YYNGEE. The CDR3 DNA follows: TGTGCCAGCAGCGTAGGCCAAGGAGACTATGGCTACACCTTC. This codes for CASSVGQGDYGYTF.

This rearrangement joins TRBV5-1 to TRBJ2-1, with D possibly being TRBD1 or TRBD2 (5 bases each). The CDR3 is 16 amino acids. V lost 4 bases and J lost 4, with 18 bases in between. CDR1 is SGHRS, CDR2 YFSETQ, per germline. The CDR3 here is CASSHTLGEGYNEQFF. The CDR3, as DNA: TGCGCCAGCAGCCATACGCTGGGGGAAGGATACAATGAGCAGTTCTTC.

A note on this clone: The sample carries other DNA sequences with the same CDR3. The J gene is TRBJ2-2, the V gene TRBV15, with 7 bases fitting TRBD1. V trimming: 1 base; J trimming: 2 bases; junction bases outside the gene matches: 4. The germline V gene has CDR1 LNHNV and CDR2 YYDKDF (reference sequence). The CDR3 runs 16 residues. CDR3 DNA sequence: TGTGCCACCAGCAGAGGGCGACAGGGAAACACCGGGGAGCTGTTTTTT. It codes for CATSRGRQGNTGELFF.

The chain combines TRBV11-2 with TRBJ1-1; TRBD1 might be the D (5 bases). The CDR3 consists of 17 residues. V gave up 1 base and J gave up 0 bases, with 15 bases separating them. Germline CDR1 SGHAT, CDR2 FQNNGV. CDR3 bases: TGTGCCAGCAGCTTAGGGGGGTCCGGGGTAATGAACACTGAAGCTTTCTTT. The encoded protein is CASSLGGSGVMNTEAFF.

The genes are TRBV7-9 and TRBJ2-1; D gene uncertain. The CDR3 loop spans 13 amino acids. Germline values: CDR1 SEHNR, CDR2 FQNEAQ (reference sequence). Trimming removed 11 bases at V and 1 base at J, with 12 bases between. The CDR3 DNA reads TGTGCCCTCTCTCGTGGTTCCTACAATGAGCAGTTCTTC. Translation: CALSRGSYNEQFF.

The rearrangement links TRBV7-6 to TRBJ2-7, with 7 bases matching TRBD2. The CDR3 has 16 amino acids. The germline gives CDR1 SGHVS, CDR2 FNYEAQ. V was clipped by 1 base and J by 7 bases; unmatched bases: 13. CDR3 region: CASSLGLSSGELEQYF. CDR3 coding DNA: TGTGCCAGCAGCTTAGGGCTTTCCAGCGGGGAACTGGAGCAGTACTTC.

J is TRBJ1-2 and V is TRBV15; 8 positions agree with TRBD1. Germline V gene data show CDR1 as LNHNV and CDR2 as YYDKDF (reference sequence). Trimming removed 1 base from V and 3 bases from J; junction bases left unmatched: 10. The CDR3 runs 17 residues. In nucleotides, the CDR3 is TGTGCCACCAGCAGAGGGGCCCAGGGGGCGCAGTACTATGGCTACACCTTC. Protein sequence: CATSRGAQGAQYYGYTF.

This clone was seen only a few times. This chain uses TRBV7-9 with TRBJ1-1; TRBD1 aligns across 8 bases. V lost 4 bases and J lost 10; bases outside the gene matches: 5. Germline V gene data show CDR1 as SEHNR and CDR2 as FQNEAQ (reference sequence). The CDR3 runs 12 residues. This chain's CDR3 is CASSYLTGGAFF. The CDR3 DNA sequence: TGTGCCAGCAGCTACCTAACAGGGGGAGCTTTCTTT.

The V gene is TRBV5-8, the J gene TRBJ2-1; no clear D. The CDR3 is 14 amino acids. Germline V gene sequence: CDR1 SGHTS, CDR2 YDEGEE. Trimming took off 1 base at V and 16 bases at J, with 21 bases between the two ends. CDR3 amino acids: CASSLYRATSDNFF. CDR3 DNA sequence: TGTGCCAGCAGCTTGTATAGGGCAACGTCCGACAACTTCTTC.

V usage is TRBV19 and J usage is TRBJ2-7; 7 positions match TRBD1. Germline CDR1 is LNHDA and CDR2 is SQIVND (reference sequence). Trimming at V came to 6 bases and at J to 5 bases, leaving 13 bases not matched to a gene. The CDR3 is made up of 15 amino acids. CDR3 nucleotide sequence: TGTGCCAGTAGAAACTCCGGGACAGCTGGCAACGAGCAGTACTTC. Translated: CASRNSGTAGNEQYF. The variable domain in full, completed from reference TRBV19 and TRBJ2-7, reads DGGITQSPKYLFRKEGQNVTLSCEQNLNHDAMYWYRQDPGQGLRLIYYSQIVNDFQKGDIAEGYSVSREKKESFPLTVTSAQKNPTAFYLCASRNSGTAGNEQYFGPGTRLTVT.